This T cell receptor beta chain was identified during a study of T cells in Graves' hyperthyroidism and ophthalmopathy. Ten or more counts support this clonotype. RNA transcripts were the template for amplifying TCR beta CDR3 regions. HTBI primers were used for first-round RT-PCR of the TCR CDR3. One entry per CDR3 protein results from TCRdb running MiXCR on the multiplex PCR reads. This table has roughly 560,000 distinct CDR3 sequences, roughly 15% appearing once. V lost 4 bases and J lost 3, with 10 bases in between. The CDR3 is 13 residues long. CDR1 and CDR2 (germline): SGHVS, FNYEAQ. Sequencing was done on a sample of blood. This clonotype was obtained from a woman aged 40 to 55 with Graves' ophthalmopathy. This chain joins TRBV7-6 and TRBJ2-7, with D possibly called TRBD1 or TRBD2 (5 bases each). CDR3 coding DNA: TGTGCCAGCAGCTCGGGGCTAGTCTACGAGCAGTACTTC. Its protein is CASSSGLVYEQYF. The entire variable domain, with the rest obtained from reference TRBV7-6 and TRBJ2-7, is as follows: GAGVSQSPRYKVTKRGQDVALRCDPISGHVSLYWYRQALGQGPEFLTYFNYEAQQDKSGLPNDRFSAERPEGSISTLTIQRTEQRDSAMYRCASSSGLVYEQYFGPGTRLTVT.